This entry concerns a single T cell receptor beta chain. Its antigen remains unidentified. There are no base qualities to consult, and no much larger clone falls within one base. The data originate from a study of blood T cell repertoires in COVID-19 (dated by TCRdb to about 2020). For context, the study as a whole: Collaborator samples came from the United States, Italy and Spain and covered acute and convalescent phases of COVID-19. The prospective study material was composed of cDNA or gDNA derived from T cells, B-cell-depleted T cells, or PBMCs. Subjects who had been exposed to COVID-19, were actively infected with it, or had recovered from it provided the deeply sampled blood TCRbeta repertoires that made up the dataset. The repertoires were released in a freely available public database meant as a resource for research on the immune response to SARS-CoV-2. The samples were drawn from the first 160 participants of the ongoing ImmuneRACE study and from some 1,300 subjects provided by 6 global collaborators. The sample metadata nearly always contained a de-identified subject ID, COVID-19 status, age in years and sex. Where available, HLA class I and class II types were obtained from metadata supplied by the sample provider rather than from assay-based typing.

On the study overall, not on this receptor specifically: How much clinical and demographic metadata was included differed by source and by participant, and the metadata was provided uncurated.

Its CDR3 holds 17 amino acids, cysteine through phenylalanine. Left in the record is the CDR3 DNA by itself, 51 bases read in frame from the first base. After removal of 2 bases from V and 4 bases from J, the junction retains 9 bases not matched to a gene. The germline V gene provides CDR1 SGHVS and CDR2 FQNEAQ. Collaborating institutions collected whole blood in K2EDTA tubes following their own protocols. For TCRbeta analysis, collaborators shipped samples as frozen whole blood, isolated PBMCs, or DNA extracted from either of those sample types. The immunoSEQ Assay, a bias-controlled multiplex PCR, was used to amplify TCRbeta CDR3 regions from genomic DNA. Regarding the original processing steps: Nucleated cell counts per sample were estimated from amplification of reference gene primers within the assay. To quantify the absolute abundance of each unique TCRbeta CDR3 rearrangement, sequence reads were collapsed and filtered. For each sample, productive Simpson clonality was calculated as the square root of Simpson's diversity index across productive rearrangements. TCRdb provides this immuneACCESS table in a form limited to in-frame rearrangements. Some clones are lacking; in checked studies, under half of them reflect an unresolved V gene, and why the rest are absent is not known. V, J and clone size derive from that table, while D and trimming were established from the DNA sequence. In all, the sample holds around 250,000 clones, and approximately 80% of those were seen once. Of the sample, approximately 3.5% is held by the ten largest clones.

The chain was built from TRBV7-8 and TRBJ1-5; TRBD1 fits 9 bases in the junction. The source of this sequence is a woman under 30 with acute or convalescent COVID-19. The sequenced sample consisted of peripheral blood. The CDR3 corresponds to CASSLKNRGQGNQPQHF. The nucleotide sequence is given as TGTGCCAGCAGCTTAAAAAATAGGGGACAGGGTAATCAGCCCCAGCATTTT.